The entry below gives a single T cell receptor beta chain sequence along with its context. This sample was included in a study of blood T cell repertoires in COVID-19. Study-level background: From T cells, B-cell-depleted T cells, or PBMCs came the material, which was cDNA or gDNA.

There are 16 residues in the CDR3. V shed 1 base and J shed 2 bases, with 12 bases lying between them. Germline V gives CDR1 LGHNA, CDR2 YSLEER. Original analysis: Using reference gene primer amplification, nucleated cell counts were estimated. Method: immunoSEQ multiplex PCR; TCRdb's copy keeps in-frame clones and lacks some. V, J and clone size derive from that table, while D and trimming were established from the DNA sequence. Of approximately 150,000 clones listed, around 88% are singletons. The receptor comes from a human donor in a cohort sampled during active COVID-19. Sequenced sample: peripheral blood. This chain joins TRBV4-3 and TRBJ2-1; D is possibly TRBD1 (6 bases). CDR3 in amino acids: CASSQADRLTYNEQFF. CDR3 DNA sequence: TGCGCCAGCAGCCAAGCTGACAGGTTAACCTACAATGAGCAGTTCTTC.